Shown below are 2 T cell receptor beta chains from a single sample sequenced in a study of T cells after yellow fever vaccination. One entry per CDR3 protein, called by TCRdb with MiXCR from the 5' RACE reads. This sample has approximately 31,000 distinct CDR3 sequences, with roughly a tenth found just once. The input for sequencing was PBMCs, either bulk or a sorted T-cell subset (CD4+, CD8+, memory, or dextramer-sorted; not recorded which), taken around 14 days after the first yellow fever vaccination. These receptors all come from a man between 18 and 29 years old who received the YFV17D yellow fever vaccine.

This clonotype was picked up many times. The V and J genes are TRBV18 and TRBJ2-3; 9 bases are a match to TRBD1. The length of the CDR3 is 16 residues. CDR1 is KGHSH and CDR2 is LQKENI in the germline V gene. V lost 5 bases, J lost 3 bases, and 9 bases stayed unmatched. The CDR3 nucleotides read TGTGCCAGCTCATCCGGGGGACAGGGTGCAACAGATACGCAGTATTTT. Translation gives CASSSGGQGATDTQYF. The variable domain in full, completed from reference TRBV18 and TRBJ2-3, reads NAGVMQNPRHLVRRRGQEARLRCSPMKGHSHVYWYRQLPEEGLKFMVYLQKENIIDESGMPKERFSAEFPKEGPSILRIQQVVRGDSAAYFCASSSGGQGATDTQYFGPGTRLTVL.

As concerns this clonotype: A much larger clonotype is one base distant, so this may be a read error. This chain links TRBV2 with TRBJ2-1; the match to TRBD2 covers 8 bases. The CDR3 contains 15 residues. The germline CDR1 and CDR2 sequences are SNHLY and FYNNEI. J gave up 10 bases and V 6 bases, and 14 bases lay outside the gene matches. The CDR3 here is CASSREGLGCGEQFF. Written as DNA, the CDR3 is TGTGCCAGCAGCCGAGAGGGACTAGGGTGCGGCGAGCAGTTCTTC.